This T cell receptor (beta chain) was sequenced during a study of patients and donors after allogeneic stem cell transplantation. TCRdb re-called the RT-PCR reads through MiXCR, storing one row per CDR3 protein. The sample consists of some 7,600 distinct CDR3 sequences, 11% of them appearing once. Looked up from germline, CDR1 is SGHRS and CDR2 is YFSETQ. Trimming cost V 0 bases and J 4 bases; bases outside gene matches: 5. The CDR3 runs to 15 residues. What was sequenced was blood, either unsorted or a sorted T cell fraction (not recorded which). The chain combines TRBV5-1 with TRBJ2-5; TRBD1 matches at 8 bases. The sequence was collected from a human donor who was either an allogeneic HSCT recipient or a stem cell or donor lymphocyte infusion donor (not recorded which). It is not recorded whose cells these are; they may come from a transplant donor. CDR3: CASSLEDRVGETQYF. In DNA form, the CDR3 reads TGCGCCAGCAGCTTGGAGGACAGGGTCGGAGAGACCCAGTACTTC.